This entry is about one T cell receptor (beta chain). The antigen remains undetermined. CDR3 length: 15 residues. Looked up from germline, CDR1 is SGHRS and CDR2 is YFSETQ. A multiplex PCR was run with 60 Vbeta primers and 13 Jbeta primers. Produced via immunoSEQ multiplex PCR; TCRdb's table is partial and in-frame only. This sample's table reports approximately 130,000 clones. This sample was included in a study of cytomegalovirus exposure and HLA in healthy donors. Study-wide results and caveats: In a later analysis, V- and J-gene trimming of beta chains associated with a DCLRE1C missense variant, replicated independently. A further, later analysis showed that HLA-associated TCR beta chains (compared with equally common others) were more clonally expanded.

This clonotype was obtained from a woman aged 60 to 75 in good health and CMV-seronegative. Sample: PBMCs. V and J are TRBV5-1 and TRBJ2-5; D is possibly TRBD2 (7 bases). Near its end, the DNA agrees better with TRBJ2-7, so the J call may be wrong. CDR3 in DNA: TGCGCCAGCAGCCCGAGGGGGAGCGGGGACTACGAGCAGTACTTC. Translation gives CASSPRGSGDYEQYF.